The clone carrying this T cell receptor beta chain was detected a few times. The data derive from a study of blood T cell repertoires in COVID-19. The germline V and J ends were trimmed by 0 bases and 5 bases, with 9 bases remaining between them. Germline CDR1 and CDR2: SGDLS and YYNGEE. This CDR3 has 14 residues. Clones were sequenced by immunoSEQ multiplex PCR, and TCRdb holds only the in-frame ones, with some missing. The table has approximately 440,000 clones, roughly nine tenths seen once. The material sequenced was PBMCs or T cells enriched from blood (not recorded which). This clonotype was obtained from a woman in her late teens or twenties who had recovered from COVID-19. The chain employs TRBV9 and TRBJ1-5, with D possibly TRBD1 on 5 matching bases. CDR3 sequence reads: CASSVDQGDQPQHF. As DNA, the CDR3 is TGTGCCAGCAGCGTAGATCAAGGGGATCAGCCCCAGCATTTT.